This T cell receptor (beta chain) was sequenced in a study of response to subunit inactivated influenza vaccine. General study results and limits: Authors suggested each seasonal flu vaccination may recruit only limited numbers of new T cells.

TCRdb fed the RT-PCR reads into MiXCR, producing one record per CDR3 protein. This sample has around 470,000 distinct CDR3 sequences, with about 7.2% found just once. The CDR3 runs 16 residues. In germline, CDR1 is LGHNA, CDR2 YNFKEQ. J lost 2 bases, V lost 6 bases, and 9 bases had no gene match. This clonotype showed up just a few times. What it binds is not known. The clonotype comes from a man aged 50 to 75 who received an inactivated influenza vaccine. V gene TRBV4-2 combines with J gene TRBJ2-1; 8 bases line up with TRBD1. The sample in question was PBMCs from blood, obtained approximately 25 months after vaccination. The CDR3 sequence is CASRRTGPTTYNEQFF. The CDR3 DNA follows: TGTGCCAGCAGACGGACAGGGCCCACCACCTACAATGAGCAGTTCTTC.